This T cell receptor beta chain is from a study of monozygotic twins with inflammatory bowel disease. To note about this clonotype: Its antigen is undetermined.

The CDR3 spans 15 residues. Germline CDR1 and CDR2: SGHRS and YFSETQ. Study-wide points: TCRbeta diversity (inverse Simpson) was lower in IBD patients than in healthy co-twins.

Two rounds of nested PCR, of around 16 and 10 cycles, were run on TCRalpha and TCRbeta cDNA. TCRdb reanalyzed the 5' RACE reads, giving one entry per CDR3 protein sequence and no DNA. The table lists 120,000 to 150,000 distinct CDR3 sequences. Sequencing was performed on blood. This TCR was sampled from a human donor with ulcerative colitis or Crohn's disease, or a healthy co-twin of an affected twin (not recorded which). This rearrangement joins TRBV5-1 to TRBJ2-7. The CDR3 loop is CASSTHRDGYDEQYF.